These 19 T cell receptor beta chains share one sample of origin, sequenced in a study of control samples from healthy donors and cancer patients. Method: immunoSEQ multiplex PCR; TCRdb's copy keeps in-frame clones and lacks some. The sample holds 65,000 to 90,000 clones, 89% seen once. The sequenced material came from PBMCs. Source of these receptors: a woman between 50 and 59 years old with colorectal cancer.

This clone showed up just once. Written as DNA, the CDR3 is TGTGCCAGCAGCAGGCCAGGCCCCCTCTCTGGAAACACCATATATTTT. This codes for CASSRPGPLSGNTIYF. The rearrangement links TRBV5-6 to TRBJ1-3; D is unresolved. The CDR3 loop spans 16 amino acids. Germline CDR1 and CDR2: SGHDT and YYEEEE. Trimming left V 4 bases short and J 0 bases short, with 14 bases between. Filled out from reference TRBV5-6 and TRBJ1-3, the complete variable domain reads DAGVTQSPTHLIKTRGQQVTLRCSPKSGHDTVSWYQQALGQGPQFIFQYYEEEERQRGNFPDRFSGHQFPNYSSELNVNALLLGDSALYLCASSRPGPLSGNTIYFGEGSWLTVV.

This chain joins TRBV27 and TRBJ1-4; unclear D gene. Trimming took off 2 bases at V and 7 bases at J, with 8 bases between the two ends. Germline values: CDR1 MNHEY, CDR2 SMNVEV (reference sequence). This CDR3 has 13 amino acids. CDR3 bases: TGTGCCAGCAGTTTACGGGTAACTGAAAAACTGTTTTTT. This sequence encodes CASSLRVTEKLFF. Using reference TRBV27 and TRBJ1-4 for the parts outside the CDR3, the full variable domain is EAQVTQNPRYLITVTGKKLTVTCSQNMNHEYMSWYRQDPGLGLRQIYYSMNVEVTDKGDVPEGYKVSRKEKRNFPLILESPSPNQTSLYFCASSLRVTEKLFFGSGTQLSVL.

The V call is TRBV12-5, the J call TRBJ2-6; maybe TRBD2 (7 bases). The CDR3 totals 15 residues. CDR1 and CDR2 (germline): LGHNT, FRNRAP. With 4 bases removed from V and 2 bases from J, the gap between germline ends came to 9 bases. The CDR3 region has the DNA TGTGCTAGTGGTTGGGGGGGGCCTGGGGCCAACGTCCTGACTTTC. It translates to CASGWGGPGANVLTF. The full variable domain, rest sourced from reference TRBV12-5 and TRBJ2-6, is DARVTQTPRHKVTEMGQEVTMRCQPILGHNTVFWYRQTMMQGLELLAYFRNRAPLDDSGMPKDRFSAEMPDATLATLKIQPSEPRDSAVYFCASGWGGPGANVLTFGAGSRLTVL.

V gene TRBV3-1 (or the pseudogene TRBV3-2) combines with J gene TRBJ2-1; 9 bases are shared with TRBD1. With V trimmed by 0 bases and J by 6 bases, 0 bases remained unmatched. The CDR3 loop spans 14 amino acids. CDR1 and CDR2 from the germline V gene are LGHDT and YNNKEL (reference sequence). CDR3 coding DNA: TGTGCCAGCAGCCAAGAACAGGGGGCCAATGAGCAGTTCTTC. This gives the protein CASSQEQGANEQFF.

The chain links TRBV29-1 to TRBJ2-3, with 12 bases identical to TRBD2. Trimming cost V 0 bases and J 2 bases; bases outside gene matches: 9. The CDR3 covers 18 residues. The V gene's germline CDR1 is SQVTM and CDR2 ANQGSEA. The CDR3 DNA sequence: TGCAGCGTTGAAGATCCCCTAGCGGGGGGGCCGAACACAGATACGCAGTATTTT. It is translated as CSVEDPLAGGPNTDTQYF.

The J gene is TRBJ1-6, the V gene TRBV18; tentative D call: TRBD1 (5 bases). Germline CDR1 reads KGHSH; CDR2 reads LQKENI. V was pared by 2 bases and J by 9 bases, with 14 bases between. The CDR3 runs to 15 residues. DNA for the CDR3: TGTGCCAGCTCACCAACGGGGCCCGGAGGTTCACCCCTCCACTTT. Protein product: CASSPTGPGGSPLHF.

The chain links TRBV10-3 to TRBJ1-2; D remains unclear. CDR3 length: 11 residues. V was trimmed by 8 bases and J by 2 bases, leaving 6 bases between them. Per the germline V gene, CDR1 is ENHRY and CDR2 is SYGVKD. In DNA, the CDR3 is TGTGCCATCGGGCAGAACTATGGCTACACCTTC. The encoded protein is CAIGQNYGYTF.

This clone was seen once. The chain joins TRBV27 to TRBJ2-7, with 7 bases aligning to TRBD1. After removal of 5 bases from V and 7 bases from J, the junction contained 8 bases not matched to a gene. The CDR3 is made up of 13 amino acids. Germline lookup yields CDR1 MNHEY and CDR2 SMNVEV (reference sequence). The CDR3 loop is CASSPRQGREQYV. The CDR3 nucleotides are TGTGCCAGCAGTCCCCGACAGGGACGGGAGCAGTACGTC.

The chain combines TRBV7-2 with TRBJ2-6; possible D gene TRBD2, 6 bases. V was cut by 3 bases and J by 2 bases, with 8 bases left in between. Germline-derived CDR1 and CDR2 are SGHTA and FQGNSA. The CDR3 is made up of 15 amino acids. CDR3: CASSFGEAGANVLTF. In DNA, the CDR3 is TGTGCCAGCAGCTTTGGGGAGGCTGGGGCCAACGTCCTGACTTTC. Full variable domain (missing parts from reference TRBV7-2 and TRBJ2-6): GAGVSQSPSNKVTEKGKDVELRCDPISGHTALYWYRQSLGQGLEFLIYFQGNSAPDKSGLPSDRFSAERTGGSVSTLTIQRTQQEDSAVYLCASSFGEAGANVLTFGAGSRLTVL.

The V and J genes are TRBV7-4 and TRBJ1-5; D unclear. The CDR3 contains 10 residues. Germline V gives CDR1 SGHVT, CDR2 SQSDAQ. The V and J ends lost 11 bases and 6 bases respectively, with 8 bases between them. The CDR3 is CAPPSQPQHF. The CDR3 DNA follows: TGTGCCCCCCCCAGTCAGCCCCAGCATTTT. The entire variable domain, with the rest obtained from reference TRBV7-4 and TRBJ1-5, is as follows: GAGVSQSPRYKVAKRGRDVALRCDSISGHVTLYWYRQTLGQGSEVLTYSQSDAQRDKSGRPSGRFSAERPERSVSTLKIQRTEQGDSAVYLCAPPSQPQHFGDGTRLSIL.

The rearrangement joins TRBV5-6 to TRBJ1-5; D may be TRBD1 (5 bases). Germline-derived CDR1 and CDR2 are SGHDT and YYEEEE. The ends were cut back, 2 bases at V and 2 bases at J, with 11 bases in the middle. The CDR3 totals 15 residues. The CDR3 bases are TGTGCCAGCAGCTTTGGGGGAGGGGGCAATCAGCCCCAGCATTTT. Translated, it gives CASSFGGGGNQPQHF. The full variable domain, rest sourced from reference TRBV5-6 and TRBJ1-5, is DAGVTQSPTHLIKTRGQQVTLRCSPKSGHDTVSWYQQALGQGPQFIFQYYEEEERQRGNFPDRFSGHQFPNYSSELNVNALLLGDSALYLCASSFGGGGNQPQHFGDGTRLSIL.

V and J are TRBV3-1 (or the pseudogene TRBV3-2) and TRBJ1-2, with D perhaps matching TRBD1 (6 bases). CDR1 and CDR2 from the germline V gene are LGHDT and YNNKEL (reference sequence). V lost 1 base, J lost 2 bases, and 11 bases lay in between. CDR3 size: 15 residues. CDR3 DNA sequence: TGTGCCAGCAGCCAAGGCAGGGGATCAAACTATGGCTACACCTTC. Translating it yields CASSQGRGSNYGYTF.

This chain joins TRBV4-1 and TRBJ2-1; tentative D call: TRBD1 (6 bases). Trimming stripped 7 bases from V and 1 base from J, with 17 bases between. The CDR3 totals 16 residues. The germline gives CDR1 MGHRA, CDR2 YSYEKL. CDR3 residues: CASIPSPDRSYNEQFF. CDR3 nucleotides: TGCGCCAGCATTCCTTCACCGGACAGATCCTACAATGAGCAGTTCTTC.

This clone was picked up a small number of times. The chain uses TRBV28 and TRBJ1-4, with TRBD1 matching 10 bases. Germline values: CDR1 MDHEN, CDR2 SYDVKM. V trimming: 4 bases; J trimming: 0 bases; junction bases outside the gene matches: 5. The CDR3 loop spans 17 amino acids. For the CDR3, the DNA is TGTGCCAGCAGTTCCCGGGACAGGGGTGCAACTAATGAAAAACTGTTTTTT. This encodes CASSSRDRGATNEKLFF.

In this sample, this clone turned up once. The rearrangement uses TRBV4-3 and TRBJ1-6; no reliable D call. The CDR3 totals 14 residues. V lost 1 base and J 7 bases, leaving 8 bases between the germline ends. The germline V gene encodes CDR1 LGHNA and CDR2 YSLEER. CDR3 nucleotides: TGCGCCAGCAGCCAAGGGGGAGACAATTCACCCCTCCACTTT. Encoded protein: CASSQGGDNSPLHF.

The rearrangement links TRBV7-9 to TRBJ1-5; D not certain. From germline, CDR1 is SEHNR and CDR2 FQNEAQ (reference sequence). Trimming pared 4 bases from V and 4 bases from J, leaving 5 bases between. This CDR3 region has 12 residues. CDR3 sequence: CASSSTNQPQHF. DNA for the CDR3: TGTGCCAGCAGCTCCACGAATCAGCCCCAGCATTTT.

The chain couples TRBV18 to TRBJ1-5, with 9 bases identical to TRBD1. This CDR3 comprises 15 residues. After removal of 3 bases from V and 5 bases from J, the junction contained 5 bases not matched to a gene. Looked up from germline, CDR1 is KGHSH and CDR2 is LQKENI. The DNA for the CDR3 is TGTGCCAGCTCACCGACGGGACAGGGTGATCAGCCCCAGCATTTT. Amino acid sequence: CASSPTGQGDQPQHF.

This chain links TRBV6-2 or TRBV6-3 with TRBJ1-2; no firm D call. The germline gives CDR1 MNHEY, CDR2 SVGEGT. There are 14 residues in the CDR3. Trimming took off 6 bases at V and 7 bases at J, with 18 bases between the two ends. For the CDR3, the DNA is TGTGCCAGCAGCTCAACCGCGTGGGCGCGTGGCTACACCTTC. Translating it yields CASSSTAWARGYTF.

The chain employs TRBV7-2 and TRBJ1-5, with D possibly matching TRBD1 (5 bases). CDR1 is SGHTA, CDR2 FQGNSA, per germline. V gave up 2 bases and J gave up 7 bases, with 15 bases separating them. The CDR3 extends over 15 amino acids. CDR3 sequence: CASSLTGQGSQPQHF. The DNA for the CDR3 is TGTGCCAGCAGCTTAACGGGGCAGGGATCCCAGCCCCAGCATTTT.